These 17 T cell receptor beta chains were all obtained from the same sample, sequenced in a study of blood T cell repertoires in COVID-19. The data were produced by immunoSEQ multiplex PCR, yet TCRdb's version contains in-frame clones alone and is incomplete. The data contain approximately 120,000 clones, around 83% of them singletons. The sequencing input was PBMCs or T cells enriched from blood (not recorded which). The origin of the receptors is a man younger than 40 who had recovered from COVID-19.

There are a few counts of this clone. V usage is TRBV7-9 and J usage is TRBJ1-5; tentative D call: TRBD1 (6 bases). The CDR3 is 15 residues long. The germline V and J ends were trimmed by 3 bases and 4 bases, with 13 bases remaining between them. The germline CDR1 and CDR2 sequences are SEHNR and FQNEAQ (reference sequence). The CDR3 region has the DNA TGTGCCAGCAGCTTTGACGGGGGGGCGAATCAGCCCCAGCATTTT. Its protein is CASSFDGGANQPQHF.

This chain connects TRBV10-2 to TRBJ2-1; weak D call: TRBD2 (6 bases). CDR1 and CDR2 (germline): WSHSY, SAAADI. The CDR3 contains 16 residues. V lost 0 bases, J lost 4 bases, and 13 bases lay in between. The CDR3, as DNA: TGCGCCAGCAGTGAGTCTAGCGGACCTCTTTACAATGAGCAGTTCTTC. This sequence encodes CASSESSGPLYNEQFF.

The gene calls are TRBV6-5 and TRBJ1-1; TRBD1 matches 10 bases. Germline CDR1 reads MNHEY; CDR2 reads SVGAGI. This CDR3 is built from 13 residues. The trim removed 10 bases at V and 3 bases at J, leaving 5 bases unmatched. The CDR3 reads CATQDRGDTEAFF. DNA of the CDR3: TGTGCCACCCAGGACAGGGGGGACACTGAAGCTTTCTTT.

The gene calls are TRBV29-1 and TRBJ2-5; weak D call: TRBD1 (6 bases). The CDR3 totals 12 residues. Trimming removed 6 bases at V and 5 bases at J, with 13 bases between. The germline gives CDR1 SQVTM, CDR2 ANQGSEA. CDR3 region: CSVAQGTETQYF. The CDR3 DNA is TGCAGCGTGGCCCAGGGGACGGAGACCCAGTACTTC.

This chain connects TRBV5-1 to TRBJ1-6, with D unclear. Germline values: CDR1 SGHRS, CDR2 YFSETQ. V lost 2 bases and J 0 bases, leaving 15 bases between the germline ends. The CDR3 covers 18 residues. The CDR3 region has the DNA TGCGCCAGCAGCTTTTCAGCAGGTCCCCGCTCCTATAATTCACCCCTCCACTTT. Translation: CASSFSAGPRSYNSPLHF.

J is TRBJ2-7 and V is TRBV12-3 or TRBV12-4; TRBD2 matches 9 bases. This CDR3 contains 11 residues. V dropped 5 bases and J dropped 13; count of bases not matched to a gene: 6. The CDR3 region has the DNA TGTGCCAGCAGTAATGCCGGGACTAGCTACTTC. Its protein is CASSNAGTSYF.

V is TRBV9 and J is TRBJ2-3, with a tentative D call TRBD2 (5 bases). The CDR3 has 14 amino acids. The germline V gene has CDR1 SGDLS and CDR2 YYNGEE. Trimming left V 4 bases short and J 1 base short, with 10 bases between. The CDR3 spells CASSFGGGTDTQYF. CDR3 sequence (DNA): TGTGCCAGCAGCTTTGGAGGCGGCACAGATACGCAGTATTTT.

The gene calls are TRBV5-6 and TRBJ2-3; 8 bases agree with TRBD2. Trimming took 6 bases from V and 6 from J; bases not matched to a gene: 6. CDR1 and CDR2 (germline): SGHDT, YYEEEE. This CDR3 is built from 13 residues. CDR3: CASTVAGGDTQYF. The DNA of the CDR3 is TGTGCCAGCACCGTTGCGGGGGGCGATACGCAGTATTTT. Using reference TRBV5-6 and TRBJ2-3 for the parts outside the CDR3, the full variable domain is DAGVTQSPTHLIKTRGQQVTLRCSPKSGHDTVSWYQQALGQGPQFIFQYYEEEERQRGNFPDRFSGHQFPNYSSELNVNALLLGDSALYLCASTVAGGDTQYFGPGTRLTVL.

This clone was picked up a small number of times. The chain couples TRBV7-2 to TRBJ2-1; 9 nucleotides align to TRBD1. Germline V gives CDR1 SGHTA, CDR2 FQGNSA. The CDR3 totals 16 residues. Losses at the gene ends were 5 bases for V and 7 bases for J; bases not matched to a gene: 12. The CDR3 reads CASSPQSGTGRNEQFF. DNA of the CDR3: TGTGCCAGCAGCCCCCAGAGCGGGACAGGGCGGAATGAGCAGTTCTTC.

This clone was counted only a few times. The chain combines TRBV19 with TRBJ1-5; D perhaps matches TRBD1 (6 bases). Looked up from germline, CDR1 is LNHDA and CDR2 is SQIVND (reference sequence). This CDR3 region has 16 residues. Trimming pared 2 bases from V and 2 bases from J, leaving 13 bases between. CDR3 in DNA: TGTGCCAGTAGTATATATGGGGGCAGGGGCAATCAGCCCCAGCATTTT. Its protein product is CASSIYGGRGNQPQHF.

This clone has a handful of counts. The chain joins TRBV5-1 to TRBJ2-7; D is undetermined. Germline V gene sequence: CDR1 SGHRS, CDR2 YFSETQ. The CDR3 has 12 amino acids. With 2 bases removed from V and 5 bases from J, the gap between germline ends came to 8 bases. The CDR3, as DNA: TGCGCCAGCAGCTTCTCCTCTCACGAGCAGTACTTC. Amino acid sequence: CASSFSSHEQYF.

The rearrangement links TRBV30 to TRBJ2-4; weak D call: TRBD1 (5 bases). CDR1 is GTSNPN, CDR2 SVGIG, per germline (reference sequence). V was cut by 3 bases and J by 6 bases, with 15 bases left in between. The length of the CDR3 is 14 residues. The CDR3 region has the DNA TGTGCCTGGAGCAGTACCGGCAGGGCAAACATTCAGTACTTC. It is translated as CAWSSTGRANIQYF.

The J gene is TRBJ2-4, the V gene TRBV4-1, with TRBD2 matching over 10 bases. The germline V gene has CDR1 MGHRA and CDR2 YSYEKL. The CDR3 sequence is 21 residues long. The ends lost 1 base at V and 0 bases at J; junction bases unmatched: 15. The CDR3 reads CASSQGRTLAGIQGAKNIQYF. The CDR3, as DNA: TGCGCCAGCAGCCAAGGAAGAACACTAGCGGGAATCCAGGGAGCCAAAAACATTCAGTACTTC.

The chain carries TRBV7-2 and TRBJ2-5; the match to TRBD1 covers 9 bases. Germline values: CDR1 SGHTA, CDR2 FQGNSA. This CDR3 comprises 14 residues. The ends lost 5 bases at V and 4 bases at J; junction bases unmatched: 5. CDR3 nucleotide sequence: TGTGCCAGCAGCCGTACAGGGGGCTTAGAGACCCAGTACTTC. Translated: CASSRTGGLETQYF.

J is TRBJ1-5 and V is TRBV20-1; D is uncertain. The CDR3 consists of 12 residues. Germline V gives CDR1 DFQATT, CDR2 SNEGSKA (reference sequence). Deletions cut 3 bases from V and 4 bases from J, with 7 bases between. CDR3 in DNA: TGCAGTGCTAGTCGGGTAAATCAGCCCCAGCATTTT. It is translated as CSASRVNQPQHF.

This chain connects TRBV6-1 to TRBJ2-3; 7 positions match TRBD1. The CDR3 covers 14 residues. V trimming: 2 bases; J trimming: 8 bases; junction bases outside the gene matches: 7. Germline lookup yields CDR1 MNHNS and CDR2 SASEGT. The CDR3 DNA follows: TGTGCCAGCAGTGAAAACCAGGGGGTAGCTACGCAGTATTTT. It codes for CASSENQGVATQYF.

This sequence joins TRBV19 and TRBJ2-7; 11 bases fit TRBD2. V lost 5 bases to trimming and J lost 6 bases; unmatched junction nucleotides: 6. The CDR3 runs 14 residues. CDR1 is LNHDA and CDR2 is SQIVND in the germline V gene (reference sequence). This chain's CDR3 is CASSVAGGLIEQYF. Here the CDR3 DNA reads TGTGCCAGTAGTGTAGCGGGAGGGTTAATCGAGCAGTACTTC.